This record covers a single T cell receptor (beta chain). Its antigen is not identified. Libraries were prepared by immunoSEQ multiplex PCR; TCRdb keeps only in-frame clonotypes and omits some of them. This sample has 250,000 to 300,000 clones; 90% to 95% occur once, and the top ten carry around 0.6%. The data stem from a study of T cell responses to AZD1222 COVID-19 vaccine. The study's findings and limits: Vaccine-associated CD4 TCRs ranged over spike, dominating at 160-218 and 743-854. The breadth and depth of Spike-specific TCRs increased once two AZD1222 doses had been given. Donor demographics were predominantly white British with a female majority; clonal diversity may be underestimated.

Deletions cut 4 bases from V and 11 bases from J, with 11 bases between. The CDR3 consists of 12 residues. Germline CDR1 is MDHEN and CDR2 is SYDVKM. This TCR derives from an adult who received the AZD1222 COVID-19 vaccine. The material sequenced was peripheral blood, taken 28 days after the second AZD1222 dose. The rearrangement joins TRBV28 to TRBJ1-4; no clear D. In nucleotides, the CDR3 is TGTGCCAGCAGTTCCCTAGGGAAGAAACTGTTTTTT. Translating it yields CASSSLGKKLFF.